This TCR beta chain came from a study of CD8+ T cells in alopecia areata. Sequencing used cDNA as its template, made by extracting RNA and reverse transcribing it. Data came from immunoSEQ multiplex PCR; TCRdb stores just in-frame clones and leaves some out. Of about 7,400 clones listed, 64% were seen once; the top ten hold 13%. The treatment here: oral pan-JAK inhibitor, 5-10 mg twice daily. Peripheral blood and lesional scalp punch biopsies came from alopecia areata patients. Findings of the study overall: Among the 100 top clones, expanded CD8+ clones, like scalp clonality, were significantly decreased by tofacitinib. Possibly as an HLA-related effect, TCR sharing across patients appeared less clear than in mice. Given one nonresponder, whether baseline CD8+ expansion relates to response remains uncertain.

On this clone itself: Its target is unknown.

Germline V gives CDR1 LNHNV, CDR2 YYDKDF (reference sequence). The V gene lost 3 bases and the J gene lost 8 bases, with 5 bases spanning the gap. This CDR3 has 11 residues. The source was skin, collected at week 4, from a patient treated with tofacitinib. V usage is TRBV15 and J usage is TRBJ1-3; no clear D gene. This clonotype was sampled from a human donor with alopecia areata. The CDR3 reads CATSSWDTIYF. CDR3 DNA sequence: TGTGCCACCAGCAGTTGGGACACCATATATTTT.